The next 12 T cell receptor beta chains were all read from a single sample in a study of follicular helper T cells after annual influenza vaccination. Clones were read by immunoSEQ multiplex PCR, and TCRdb kept only the in-frame ones, dropping some. Of about 9,200 clones listed, 70% to 85% are singletons. The time point denotes: 2015-2016 season, pre-vaccination. Sequenced material: CXCR5+ CD38- circulating T follicular helper cells from blood, taken on the day of influenza vaccination. The subset is: circulating Tfh, non-naive CD4+CXCR5+PD-1+ (ICOS+CD38+ or ICOS-CD38-). These receptors came from an adult who received the influenza vaccine.

The count of this clone is one. The chain is built from TRBV28 and TRBJ2-3, with 10 bases lining up with TRBD2. This CDR3 region has 15 residues. The J segment lost 2 bases and the V segment lost 5 bases, leaving 4 bases of the junction unmatched. Germline CDR1 MDHEN, CDR2 SYDVKM. The CDR3 DNA reads TGTGCCAGCAGTGGGCTAGCGGGAGACACAGATACGCAGTATTTT. Encoded protein: CASSGLAGDTDTQYF.

The V and J genes are TRBV18 and TRBJ2-1, with 10 bases aligning to TRBD1. This CDR3 is 18 amino acids long. The V gene end was trimmed by 3 bases and the J gene end by 5 bases; junction bases not matched to a gene: 13. Germline V gives CDR1 KGHSH, CDR2 LQKENI. The CDR3 DNA follows: TGTGCCAGCTCACCCCGTGCGGGAGGACAGGGGGGGAACAATGAGCAGTTCTTC. This translates into CASSPRAGGQGGNNEQFF.

The chain combines TRBV6-4 with TRBJ2-1, with 8 positions matching TRBD2. The trim removed 0 bases at V and 6 bases at J, leaving 7 bases unmatched. Germline-derived CDR1 and CDR2 are MRHNA and SNTAGT. This CDR3 has 16 residues. In DNA, the CDR3 is TGTGCCAGCAGTGACTCAAGAGGGACTAGTATCAATGAGCAGTTCTTC. Amino acid sequence: CASSDSRGTSINEQFF.

This sequence joins TRBV11-2 and TRBJ1-1; 11 bases fit TRBD1. V lost 5 bases to trimming and J lost 10 bases; unmatched junction nucleotides: 9. This CDR3 spans 14 amino acids. Per the germline V gene, CDR1 is SGHAT and CDR2 is FQNNGV. The CDR3, as DNA: TGTGCCAGCAGCCGGGGACAGGGGGGTTATCGAGCTTTCTTT. Its protein is CASSRGQGGYRAFF.

The chain joins TRBV4-2 to TRBJ1-2; D gene uncertain. The CDR3 spans 16 residues. V was trimmed by 0 bases and J by 4 bases, leaving 15 bases between them. From germline, CDR1 is LGHNA and CDR2 YNFKEQ. CDR3: CASSQDRTTITYGYTF. CDR3 DNA: TGTGCCAGCAGCCAAGATAGGACGACGATTACCTATGGCTACACCTTC.

The gene calls are TRBV10-3 and TRBJ1-2, with D possibly being TRBD1 (5 bases). CDR3 length equals 12 residues. The germline gives CDR1 ENHRY, CDR2 SYGVKD. V lost 8 bases, J lost 5 bases, and 12 bases lay in between. DNA of the CDR3: TGTGCCATCCCCCCCGGGGGTTATGGCTACACCTTC. Protein sequence: CAIPPGGYGYTF.

The chain uses TRBV6-1 and TRBJ1-1, with D unresolved. Trimming pared 6 bases from V and 4 bases from J, leaving 18 bases between. Germline V gives CDR1 MNHNS, CDR2 SASEGT. This CDR3 spans 15 amino acids. The CDR3 coding sequence is TGTGCCAGCAGACTCCGGGCCTGGCAGAGCACTGAAGCTTTCTTT. It is translated as CASRLRAWQSTEAFF.

The chain joins TRBV28 to TRBJ1-1; TRBD1 might be the D (5 bases). This CDR3 region has 13 residues. CDR1 and CDR2 from the germline V gene are MDHEN and SYDVKM. V lost 7 bases and J 4 bases, leaving 13 bases between the germline ends. CDR3 protein: CASIWGGGTEAFF. The CDR3 nucleotides read TGTGCCAGCATCTGGGGGGGTGGCACTGAAGCTTTCTTT.

V gene TRBV11-2 combines with J gene TRBJ1-5; no firm D call. From germline, CDR1 is SGHAT and CDR2 FQNNGV. This CDR3 spans 13 amino acids. Trimming left V 4 bases short and J 7 bases short, with 11 bases between. CDR3 residues: CASSSGLGQPQHF. The CDR3 coding sequence is TGTGCCAGCAGCTCTGGACTGGGACAGCCCCAGCATTTT. The variable domain in full, with the rest retrieved from reference TRBV11-2 and TRBJ1-5, is EAGVAQSPRYKIIEKRQSVAFWCNPISGHATLYWYQQILGQGPKLLIQFQNNGVVDDSQLPKDRFSAERLKGVDSTLKIQPAKLEDSAVYLCASSSGLGQPQHFGDGTRLSIL.

This sequence joins TRBV29-1 and TRBJ1-2; D not resolved. The V gene lost 1 base and the J gene lost 8 bases, with 14 bases spanning the gap. The CDR3 is made up of 13 amino acids. CDR1 and CDR2 from the germline V gene are SQVTM and ANQGSEA. CDR3 protein: CSVEVDRGKGYTF. Written as DNA, the CDR3 is TGCAGCGTTGAAGTCGACCGGGGTAAGGGCTACACCTTC.

V gene TRBV2 combines with J gene TRBJ2-5; 7 bases match TRBD1. The CDR3 has 13 residues. CDR1 is SNHLY, CDR2 FYNNEI, per germline. V lost 6 bases, J lost 2 bases, and 3 bases stayed unmatched. DNA of the CDR3: TGTGCCAGCAGCTGGGGACAGCAAGAGACCCAGTACTTC. Translating gives CASSWGQQETQYF.

This chain uses TRBV29-1 with TRBJ2-5; D remains unclear. This CDR3 has 12 residues. The V end was cut by 6 bases, the J end by 0 bases, with 8 bases between. In germline, CDR1 is SQVTM, CDR2 ANQGSEA. Here the CDR3 DNA reads TGCAGCGTCGAAATGTACCAAGAGACCCAGTACTTC. Amino acids: CSVEMYQETQYF.